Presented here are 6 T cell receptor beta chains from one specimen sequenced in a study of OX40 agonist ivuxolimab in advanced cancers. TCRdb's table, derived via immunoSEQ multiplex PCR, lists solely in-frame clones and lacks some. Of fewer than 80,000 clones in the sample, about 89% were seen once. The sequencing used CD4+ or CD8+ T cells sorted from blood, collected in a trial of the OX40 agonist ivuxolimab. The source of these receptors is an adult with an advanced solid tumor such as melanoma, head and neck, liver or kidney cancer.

The CDR3 loop reads CRVTGTSETYEQYF. The CDR3 nucleotides read TGCAGAGTCACCGGGACTAGCGAGACCTACGAGCAGTACTTC. This chain connects TRBV29-1 to TRBJ2-7; 10 bases line up with TRBD2. Germline V CDR1 and CDR2: SQVTM, ANQGSEA. This CDR3 has 14 amino acids.

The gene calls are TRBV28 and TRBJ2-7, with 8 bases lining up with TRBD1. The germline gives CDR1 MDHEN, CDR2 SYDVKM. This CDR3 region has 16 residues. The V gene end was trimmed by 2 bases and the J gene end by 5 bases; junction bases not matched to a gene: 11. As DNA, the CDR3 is TGTGCCAGCAGTTTAGTCAGACAGGGGTCGTTACACGAGCAGTACTTC. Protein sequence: CASSLVRQGSLHEQYF.

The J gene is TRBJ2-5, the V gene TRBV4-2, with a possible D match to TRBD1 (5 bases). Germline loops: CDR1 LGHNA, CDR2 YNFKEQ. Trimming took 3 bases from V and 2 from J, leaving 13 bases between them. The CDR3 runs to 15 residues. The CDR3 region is CASSQLGAMQETQYF. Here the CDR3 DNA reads TGTGCCAGCAGCCAGCTAGGGGCGATGCAAGAGACCCAGTACTTC.

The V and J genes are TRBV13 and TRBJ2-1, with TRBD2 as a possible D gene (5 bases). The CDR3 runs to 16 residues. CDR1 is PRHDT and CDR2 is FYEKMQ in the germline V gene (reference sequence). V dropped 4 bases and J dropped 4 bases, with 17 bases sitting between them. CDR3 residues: CASSSSVSREYNEQFF. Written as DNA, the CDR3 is TGTGCCAGCAGCTCCAGTGTCTCGAGGGAGTACAATGAGCAGTTCTTC.

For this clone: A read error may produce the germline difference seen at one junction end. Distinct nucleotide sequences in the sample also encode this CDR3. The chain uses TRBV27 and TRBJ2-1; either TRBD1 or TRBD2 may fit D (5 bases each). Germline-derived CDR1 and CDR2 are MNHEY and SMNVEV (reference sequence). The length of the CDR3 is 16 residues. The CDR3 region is CASSTGTESFISEQFF. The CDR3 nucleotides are TGTGCTAGCAGTACCGGGACGGAAAGTTTTATCAGTGAGCAGTTCTTC.

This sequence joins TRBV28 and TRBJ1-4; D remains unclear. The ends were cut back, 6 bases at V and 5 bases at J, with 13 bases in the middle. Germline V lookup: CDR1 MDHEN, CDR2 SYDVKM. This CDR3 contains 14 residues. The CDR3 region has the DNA TGTGCCAGCAGCCTCAGTGATCTGAATGAAAAACTGTTTTTT. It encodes CASSLSDLNEKLFF.